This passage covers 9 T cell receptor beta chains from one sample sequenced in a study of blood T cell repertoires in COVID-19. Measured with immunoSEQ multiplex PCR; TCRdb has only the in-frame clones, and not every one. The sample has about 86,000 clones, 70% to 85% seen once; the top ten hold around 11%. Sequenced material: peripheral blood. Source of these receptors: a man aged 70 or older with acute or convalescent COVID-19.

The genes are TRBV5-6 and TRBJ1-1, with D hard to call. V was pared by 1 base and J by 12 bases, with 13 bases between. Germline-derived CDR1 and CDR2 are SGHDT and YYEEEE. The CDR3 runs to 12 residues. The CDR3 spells CASSLSRNPPFF. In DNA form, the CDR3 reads TGTGCCAGCAGCTTGTCGAGGAACCCACCTTTCTTT.

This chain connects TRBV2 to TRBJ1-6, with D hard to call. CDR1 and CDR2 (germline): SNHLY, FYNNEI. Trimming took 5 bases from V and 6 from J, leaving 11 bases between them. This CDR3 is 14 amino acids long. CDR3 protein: CASSRGGSNSPLHF. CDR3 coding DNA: TGTGCCAGCAGTCGGGGAGGTAGTAATTCACCCCTCCACTTT.

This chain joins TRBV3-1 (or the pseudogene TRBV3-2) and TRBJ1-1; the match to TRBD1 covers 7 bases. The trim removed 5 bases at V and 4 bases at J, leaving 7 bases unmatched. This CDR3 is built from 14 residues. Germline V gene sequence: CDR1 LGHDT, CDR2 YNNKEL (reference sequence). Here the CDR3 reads CASSATGVSTEAFF. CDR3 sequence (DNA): TGTGCCAGCAGCGCCACAGGGGTCTCCACTGAAGCTTTCTTT.

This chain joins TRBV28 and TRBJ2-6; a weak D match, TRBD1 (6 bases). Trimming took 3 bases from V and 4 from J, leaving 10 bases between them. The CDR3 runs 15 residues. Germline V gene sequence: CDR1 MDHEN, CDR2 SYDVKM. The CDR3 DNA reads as TGTGCCAGCAGTTTCAGGGGAACAGGGGCCAACGTCCTGACTTTC. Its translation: CASSFRGTGANVLTF.

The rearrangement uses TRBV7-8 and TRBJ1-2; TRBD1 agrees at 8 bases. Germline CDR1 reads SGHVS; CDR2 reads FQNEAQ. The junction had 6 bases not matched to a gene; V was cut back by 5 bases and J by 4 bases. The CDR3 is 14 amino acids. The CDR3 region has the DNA TGTGCCAGCAGCACGGGACAGGTAGCCTATGGCTACACCTTC. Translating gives CASSTGQVAYGYTF. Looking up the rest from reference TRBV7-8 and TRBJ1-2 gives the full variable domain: GAGVSQSPRYKVAKRGQDVALRCDPISGHVSLFWYQQALGQGPEFLTYFQNEAQLDKSGLPSDRFFAERPEGSVSTLKIQRTQQEDSAVYLCASSTGQVAYGYTFGSGTRLTVV.

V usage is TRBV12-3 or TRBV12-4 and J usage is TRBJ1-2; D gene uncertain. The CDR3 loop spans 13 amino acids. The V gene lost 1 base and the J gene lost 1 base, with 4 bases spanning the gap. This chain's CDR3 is CASSLVVNYGYTF. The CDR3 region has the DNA TGTGCCAGCAGTTTAGTCGTTAACTATGGCTACACCTTC.

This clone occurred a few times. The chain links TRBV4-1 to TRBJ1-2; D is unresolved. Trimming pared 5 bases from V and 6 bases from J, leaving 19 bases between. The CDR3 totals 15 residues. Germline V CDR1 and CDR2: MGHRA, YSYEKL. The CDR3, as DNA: TGCGCCAGCAGCTTAAGCGAACAAATGGAAAATGGCTACACCTTC. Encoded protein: CASSLSEQMENGYTF.

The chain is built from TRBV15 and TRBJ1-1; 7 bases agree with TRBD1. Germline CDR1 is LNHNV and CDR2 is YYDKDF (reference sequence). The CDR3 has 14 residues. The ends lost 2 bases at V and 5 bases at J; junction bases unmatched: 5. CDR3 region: CATSRRQGETEAFF. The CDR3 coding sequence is TGTGCCACCAGCAGACGACAGGGAGAGACTGAAGCTTTCTTT.

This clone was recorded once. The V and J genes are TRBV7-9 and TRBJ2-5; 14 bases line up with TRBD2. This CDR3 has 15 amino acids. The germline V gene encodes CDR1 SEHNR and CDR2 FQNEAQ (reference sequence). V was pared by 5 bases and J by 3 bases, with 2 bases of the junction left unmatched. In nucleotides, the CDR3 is TGTGCCAGCAGCCCGGGACTAGCGGGGGAAGAGACCCAGTACTTC. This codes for CASSPGLAGEETQYF.